This TCR beta chain comes out of a study of blood T cell repertoires in COVID-19. The overall study: Some COVID-19 samples were acute and others convalescent; all came from the United States, Italy and Spain. PBMCs, B-cell-depleted T cells, or T cells were the source of the cDNA or gDNA that made up the material.

Study processing details: The assay estimated nucleated cells by amplifying reference gene primers. The data were produced by immunoSEQ multiplex PCR, yet TCRdb's version contains in-frame clones alone and is incomplete. That table furnishes V, J and clone size, whereas the DNA furnished D and trimming. The sample contains around 80,000 clones, around four fifths of which appear only once. The CDR3 sequence is 11 residues long. Trimming took off 7 bases at V and 3 bases at J, with 5 bases between the two ends. Germline-derived CDR1 and CDR2 are MGHDK and SYGVNS. The rearrangement links TRBV25-1 to TRBJ2-3; D is perhaps TRBD1 (5 bases). The source material was peripheral blood. The TCR sequence derives from a human donor in a cohort sampled during active COVID-19. The CDR3 sequence is CASTGTDTQYF. The CDR3 nucleotides are TGTGCCAGCACAGGGACAGATACGCAGTATTTT.